A selection of T cell receptor beta chains follows, all from one sample in a study of CD8 T cells in ankylosing spondylitis. MiXCR was run by TCRdb on the 5' RACE reads, yielding one entry per CDR3 protein. Among under 120,000 distinct CDR3 sequences listed, 20% to 30% were seen once. Sequenced input: synovial fluid, either unsorted or a sorted T cell fraction (not recorded which). The receptors shown here come from a male donor with ankylosing spondylitis. Each CDR3 is given with its conserved first and last residue. Fields, in order: CDR3 DNA, CDR3 protein, V gene, D gene, J gene, clone size. D genes are given only for firm matches. Clone size appears in some rows only: once, few, many, or a class for an expanded clone.

TGTGCCAGCTCACCATTGAGCCCAAGATCGAACACTGAAGCTTTCTTT,CASSPLSPRSNTEAFF,TRBV18,.,TRBJ1-1,few
TGTGCCAGCAGTTACTCGATAGGGCAGCAAAACACTGAAGCTTTCTTT,CASSYSIGQQNTEAFF,TRBV6-5,.,TRBJ1-1,.
TGTGCCAGCAGCCAAGTAACTAGTGGAGAGCAGTACTTC,CASSQVTSGEQYF,TRBV3-1,.,TRBJ2-7,many
TGCAGTGCTAGGCGAGAGGTGCAGTTCTTC,CSARREVQFF,TRBV20-1,.,TRBJ2-1,.
TGTGCCAGCTCACCGGGGACTTTGGGCCGGACGCCTAATGAAAAACTGTTTTTT,CASSPGTLGRTPNEKLFF,TRBV18,.,TRBJ1-4,.
TGTGCCAGCAGTTTGACAAGCACAGATACGCAGTATTTT,CASSLTSTDTQYF,TRBV25-1,.,TRBJ2-3,many
TGTGCCAGCGAGGGGGCAACTAATGAAAAACTGTTTTTT,CASEGATNEKLFF,TRBV2,.,TRBJ1-4,.
TGTGCCAGCAGCCGTGGGGCCGACAATCAGCCCCAGCATTTT,CASSRGADNQPQHF,TRBV7-9,.,TRBJ1-5,.
TGTGCCAGCAGATTGACCGGGGTACATGAGCAGTTCTTC,CASRLTGVHEQFF,TRBV12-3/TRBV12-4,.,TRBJ2-1,.
TGCAGCGTTGCAGATTACAATGAGCAGTTCTTC,CSVADYNEQFF,TRBV29-1,.,TRBJ2-1,.
TGTGCCAGCAGCGTCACGGGCGGCAGCGAGCAGTACTTC,CASSVTGGSEQYF,TRBV9,.,TRBJ2-7,.
TGTGCCAGCAACGCACAGACGATGAACACTGAAGCTTTCTTT,CASNAQTMNTEAFF,TRBV7-2,.,TRBJ1-1,.
TGTGCCAGCAGTTACAAGGGGGCCGACTATGGCTACACCTTC,CASSYKGADYGYTF,TRBV6-5,TRBD1,TRBJ1-2,many
TGTGCCAGCAGCGGGGCCCCAGGGGGAGGGGACTACAATGAGCAGTTCTTC,CASSGAPGGGDYNEQFF,TRBV9,.,TRBJ2-1,few
TGCGCCAGCAGCCCTGGGGACAGACGTACCGGGGAGCTGTTTTTT,CASSPGDRRTGELFF,TRBV5-1,TRBD1,TRBJ2-2,.
TGCGCCAGCAGGGGCGGAGCCGCCTACGAGCAGTACTTC,CASRGGAAYEQYF,TRBV5-1,.,TRBJ2-7,.
TGTGCCAGCTCACCGCAAGCTTTGGGCTCAGGGACAGATACGCAGTATTTT,CASSPQALGSGTDTQYF,TRBV18,.,TRBJ2-3,.
TGTGCCAGCACCCGTGGGGGCTACAATGAGCAGTTCTTC,CASTRGGYNEQFF,TRBV12-3/TRBV12-4,.,TRBJ2-1,.
TGTGCCAGCAGTCGTCCCGAAGGGAATTCACCCCTCCACTTT,CASSRPEGNSPLHF,TRBV27,.,TRBJ1-6,many
TGTGCCAGCTCACCAATCGTAGCGGGAGGGCCCCAAGAGACCCAGTACTTC,CASSPIVAGGPQETQYF,TRBV18,TRBD2,TRBJ2-5,many
TGTGCCACCAGCAGAGATAGTCGGGAGTGGGTCGATGAGCAGTTCTTC,CATSRDSREWVDEQFF,TRBV15,.,TRBJ2-1,large
TGTGCCAGCGGACGACAGGGGCCTGGGGTATACAATGAGCAGTTCTTC,CASGRQGPGVYNEQFF,TRBV2,TRBD1,TRBJ2-1,few
TGTGCCAGCAGTTCCGGGCCTCTAAATCAGCCCCAGCATTTT,CASSSGPLNQPQHF,TRBV12-3/TRBV12-4,.,TRBJ1-5,.
TGTGCCAGCAGCTTGGAGGGGTTGGACACTGAAGCTTTCTTT,CASSLEGLDTEAFF,TRBV7-2,.,TRBJ1-1,.
TGTGCCAGCAGCTTAAAACGATTAGACTCATGGGAGCAGTACTTC,CASSLKRLDSWEQYF,TRBV7-9,.,TRBJ2-7,many
TGTGCTAGTGGTTCGATGGACAGGGGGCTGGTTGAGCAGTTCTTC,CASGSMDRGLVEQFF,TRBV12-5,TRBD1,TRBJ2-1,.
TGTGCCACCAGCAGAGTACTAGCGGGATCCTCAGGGAGTGAGCAGTTCTTC,CATSRVLAGSSGSEQFF,TRBV15,TRBD2,TRBJ2-1,few
TGTGCCACGACAGGGGGATCCTACGAGCAGTACTTC,CATTGGSYEQYF,TRBV30,TRBD1,TRBJ2-7,.
TGCGCCAGCAGCCCTCGGACTAGCGTCTCCTACGAGCAGTACTTC,CASSPRTSVSYEQYF,TRBV5-1,TRBD2,TRBJ2-7,few
TGTGCCAGCAGCGAACAGGGGGCAGGGGGTGAGCAGTTCTTC,CASSEQGAGGEQFF,TRBV9,TRBD1,TRBJ2-1,few
TGCGCCAGCACCACCGGGACAGCCTCGAACACCGGGGAGCTGTTTTTT,CASTTGTASNTGELFF,TRBV5-1,TRBD1,TRBJ2-2,.
TGTGCCAGCAGCAGAACAGGGGATTATGATTACGAGCAGTACTTC,CASSRTGDYDYEQYF,TRBV7-2,TRBD1,TRBJ2-7,.
TGTGCCAGCAGACCAACCCGAGGGACTAGCGGGAGGGCCCCGAATGAGCAGTTCTTC,CASRPTRGTSGRAPNEQFF,TRBV12-3/TRBV12-4,TRBD2,TRBJ2-1,few
TGTGCCAGTAATCTATCCGGGCAGCCCCAGCATTTT,CASNLSGQPQHF,TRBV19,.,TRBJ1-5,few
TGCAGTGCTCGGACTAGCGGGAGGGTTCTATACAATGAGCAGTTCTTC,CSARTSGRVLYNEQFF,TRBV20-1,TRBD2,TRBJ2-1,few